This T cell receptor beta chain was documented in a study of T cell responses to AZD1222 COVID-19 vaccine. Looked up from germline, CDR1 is SEHNR and CDR2 is FQNEAQ (reference sequence). The CDR3 has 17 residues. Trimming cost V 4 bases and J 4 bases, with 22 bases left between them. The protocol was immunoSEQ multiplex PCR, while the TCRdb copy is restricted to in-frame clones and leaves out a portion. The sample consists of under 90,000 clones, approximately 83% of them appearing once. The clonotype originates from an adult who received the AZD1222 COVID-19 vaccine. The rearrangement links TRBV7-9 to TRBJ1-1; TRBD1 might be the D (6 bases). Sequencing was performed on peripheral blood, taken 28 days after the second AZD1222 dose. The CDR3 is CASSYGQLRGVSTEAFF. DNA of the CDR3: TGTGCCAGCAGCTACGGACAGTTAAGAGGGGTTAGCACTGAAGCTTTCTTT.